A single sample gave rise to the 32 T cell receptor beta chains below, sequenced in a study of blood T cell repertoires in COVID-19. Measured with immunoSEQ multiplex PCR; TCRdb has only the in-frame clones, and not every one. The data show approximately 130,000 clones, approximately 85% seen once. The sample taken for sequencing was peripheral blood. These receptor sequences come from a human donor in a cohort sampled during active COVID-19.

The chain couples TRBV19 to TRBJ1-6; the match to TRBD1 covers 8 bases. V dropped 5 bases and J dropped 7; count of bases not matched to a gene: 7. This CDR3 is built from 15 residues. Germline CDR1 reads LNHDA; CDR2 reads SQIVND (reference sequence). CDR3 DNA: TGTGCCAGTAGTGGGACAGGATCAGGAAATTCACCCCTCCACTTT. Translating gives CASSGTGSGNSPLHF.

The chain is built from TRBV5-1 and TRBJ2-5, with D perhaps TRBD2 (7 bases). The germline CDR1 and CDR2 sequences are SGHRS and YFSETQ. Trimming took 6 bases from V and 5 from J, leaving 14 bases between them. This CDR3 region has 13 residues. The CDR3 sequence is CASMGGLGETQYF. DNA of the CDR3: TGCGCCAGCATGGGGGGGCTCGGGGAGACCCAGTACTTC. Based on the CDR3 plus reference TRBV5-1 and TRBJ2-5, the full variable domain is KAGVTQTPRYLIKTRGQQVTLSCSPISGHRSVSWYQQTPGQGLQFLFEYFSETQRNKGNFPGRFSGRQFSNSRSEMNVSTLELGDSALYLCASMGGLGETQYFGPGTRLLVL.

The chain uses TRBV12-5 and TRBJ1-1; possible D gene TRBD1, 6 bases. Trimming stripped 2 bases from V and 3 bases from J, with 19 bases between. From germline, CDR1 is LGHNT and CDR2 FRNRAP. The CDR3 spans 17 residues. The CDR3 loop is CASGLNTGTSLDTEAFF. The CDR3 DNA follows: TGTGCTAGTGGTTTGAACACCGGGACATCCTTGGACACTGAAGCTTTCTTT.

The chain combines TRBV6-4 with TRBJ1-5; D uncertain. CDR3 size: 15 residues. Per the germline V gene, CDR1 is MRHNA and CDR2 is SNTAGT. V was trimmed by 3 bases and J by 4 bases, leaving 13 bases between them. This CDR3 reads CASSEQAGGNQPQHF. For the CDR3, the DNA is TGTGCCAGCAGTGAGCAGGCAGGAGGGAATCAGCCCCAGCATTTT.

The V and J genes are TRBV9 and TRBJ1-2, with D unclear. From germline, CDR1 is SGDLS and CDR2 YYNGEE. The CDR3 loop spans 13 amino acids. The V gene lost 2 bases and the J gene lost 0 bases, with 5 bases spanning the gap. The CDR3 reads CASSVSANYGYTF. CDR3 DNA: TGTGCCAGCAGCGTTTCAGCTAACTATGGCTACACCTTC.

The gene calls are TRBV4-1 and TRBJ1-4, with a weak D call TRBD1 (5 bases). The CDR3 has 17 residues. Germline values: CDR1 MGHRA, CDR2 YSYEKL. V lost 0 bases and J 4 bases, leaving 15 bases between the germline ends. CDR3 bases: TGCGCCAGCAGCCAAGAAACTACGGGGACTGTTAATGAAAAACTGTTTTTT. It encodes CASSQETTGTVNEKLFF.

The chain combines TRBV7-9 with TRBJ2-7; no reliable D call. This CDR3 is built from 13 residues. The V end lost 5 bases, the J end lost 2 bases, and 10 bases lay between the germline ends. CDR1 is SEHNR, CDR2 FQNEAQ, per germline (reference sequence). CDR3 coding DNA: TGTGCCAGCAGCACGTGGCCCGCCTACGAGCAGTACTTC. As protein: CASSTWPAYEQYF.

The CDR3 spells CASSPGGANTGELFF. The CDR3 nucleotides read TGTGCCAGCAGCCCCGGGGGGGCCAACACCGGGGAGCTGTTTTTT. V usage is TRBV11-3 and J usage is TRBJ2-2; 8 bases are a match to TRBD2. This CDR3 spans 15 amino acids. V trimming: 5 bases; J trimming: 2 bases; junction bases outside the gene matches: 4. Germline assignment: CDR1 SGHNT and CDR2 YENEEA.

This rearrangement joins TRBV19 to TRBJ2-1; 8 positions agree with TRBD2. There are 17 residues in the CDR3. CDR1 is LNHDA and CDR2 is SQIVND in the germline V gene (reference sequence). Unmatched junction bases numbered 16, after V lost 4 bases and J lost 8 bases. This CDR3 is CASSTPPGLASRYEQFF. The CDR3 DNA is TGTGCCAGTAGTACACCCCCCGGACTAGCATCGAGATATGAGCAGTTCTTC.

The chain has TRBV5-6 and TRBJ1-1, with 8 bases lining up with TRBD1. Germline V CDR1 and CDR2: SGHDT, YYEEEE. The CDR3 has 13 residues. With V trimmed by 5 bases and J by 4 bases, 4 bases remained unmatched. In DNA form, the CDR3 reads TGTGCCAGCAGAGGGACAGGTCGCACTGAAGCTTTCTTT. It translates to CASRGTGRTEAFF. Full variable domain (remainder filled in from reference TRBV5-6 and TRBJ1-1): DAGVTQSPTHLIKTRGQQVTLRCSPKSGHDTVSWYQQALGQGPQFIFQYYEEEERQRGNFPDRFSGHQFPNYSSELNVNALLLGDSALYLCASRGTGRTEAFFGQGTRLTVV.

This chain links TRBV11-2 with TRBJ1-2; D unclear. The ends were cut back, 0 bases at V and 8 bases at J, with 16 bases in the middle. The CDR3 consists of 15 residues. Germline assignment: CDR1 SGHAT and CDR2 FQNNGV. CDR3 loop: CASSLDPAGLGGYTF. The CDR3 coding sequence is TGTGCCAGCAGCTTAGATCCGGCAGGTTTGGGCGGCTACACCTTC.

The chain combines TRBV2 with TRBJ1-2; D ambiguous. The CDR3 spans 11 residues. The germline gives CDR1 SNHLY, CDR2 FYNNEI. Deletions cut 3 bases from V and 8 bases from J, with 7 bases between. In DNA, the CDR3 is TGTGCCAGCAGTGAGATAACAGGCTACACCTTC. Protein product: CASSEITGYTF.

The chain uses TRBV2 and TRBJ2-7, with 10 nucleotides matching TRBD2. The V segment lost 6 bases and the J segment 2 bases; nucleotides outside the gene matches: 4. CDR1 is SNHLY and CDR2 is FYNNEI in the germline V gene. The CDR3 runs 14 residues. In nucleotides, the CDR3 is TGTGCCAGCAGCCATAGCGGGAGGACCTACGAGCAGTACGTC. It yields the protein CASSHSGRTYEQYV.

CDR3 sequence reads: CASSDKLAGGREQYF. CDR3 nucleotide sequence: TGTGCCAGCAGCGACAAACTAGCGGGGGGGCGTGAGCAGTACTTC. The chain uses TRBV2 and TRBJ2-7; 13 nucleotides match TRBD2. Germline loops: CDR1 SNHLY, CDR2 FYNNEI. This CDR3 spans 15 amino acids. Trimming removed 6 bases from V and 7 bases from J; junction bases left unmatched: 9.

The chain links TRBV2 to TRBJ2-1; weak D call: TRBD2 (5 bases). Germline CDR1 reads SNHLY; CDR2 reads FYNNEI. The V gene lost 5 bases and the J gene lost 6 bases, with 17 bases spanning the gap. This CDR3 contains 15 residues. The CDR3 loop reads CASSTGVVTGNEQFF. The CDR3 DNA reads TGTGCCAGCAGTACCGGGGTAGTGACTGGCAATGAGCAGTTCTTC. Supplemented by reference TRBV2 and TRBJ2-1, the full variable domain reads EPEVTQTPSHQVTQMGQEVILRCVPISNHLYFYWYRQILGQKVEFLVSFYNNEISEKSEIFDDQFSVERPDGSNFTLKIRSTKLEDSAMYFCASSTGVVTGNEQFFGPGTRLTVL.

This sequence joins TRBV24-1 and TRBJ2-5, with TRBD1 identical over 9 bases. CDR3 size: 16 residues. Germline CDR1 is KGHDR and CDR2 is SFDVKD. Trimming cost V 5 bases and J 2 bases; bases outside gene matches: 8. The CDR3 sequence is CATSGNRDRDQETQYF. As DNA, the CDR3 is TGTGCCACCAGTGGCAACCGGGACAGGGATCAAGAGACCCAGTACTTC.

The chain has TRBV19 and TRBJ1-1; 8 positions match TRBD1. The trim removed 4 bases at V and 7 bases at J, leaving 5 bases unmatched. This CDR3 has 13 residues. CDR1 and CDR2 from the germline V gene are LNHDA and SQIVND (reference sequence). CDR3 nucleotides: TGTGCCAGTAGTACCGGGACAGGCGTTGAAGCTTTCTTT. It yields the protein CASSTGTGVEAFF.

The chain's CDR3 is CASSFNQGADGYTF. Written as DNA, the CDR3 is TGTGCCAGCAGCTTTAATCAGGGGGCGGATGGCTACACCTTC. This chain links TRBV5-5 with TRBJ1-2, with TRBD1 matching 8 bases. The CDR3 extends over 14 amino acids. Germline V gene lookup returns CDR1 SGHKS and CDR2 YYEKEE (reference sequence). The V gene end was trimmed by 2 bases and the J gene end by 6 bases; junction bases not matched to a gene: 6.

The gene calls are TRBV19 and TRBJ2-1; the match to TRBD2 covers 8 bases. V trimming: 3 bases; J trimming: 6 bases; junction bases outside the gene matches: 13. CDR1 and CDR2 (germline): LNHDA, SQIVND (reference sequence). CDR3 length: 17 residues. The CDR3 bases are TGTGCCAGTAGTATCACGCCGGCTAGCGGGCTACGCAATGAGCAGTTCTTC. It translates to CASSITPASGLRNEQFF.

This clone showed up just a few times. The chain couples TRBV7-2 to TRBJ1-5; tentatively, D is TRBD1 (6 bases). CDR3 length: 15 amino acids. V dropped 4 bases and J dropped 0 bases, with 10 bases sitting between them. Per the germline V gene, CDR1 is SGHTA and CDR2 is FQGNSA. The DNA for the CDR3 is TGTGCCAGCAGCTCGGGGACATTTAGCAATCAGCCCCAGCATTTT. Translation: CASSSGTFSNQPQHF.

The CDR3 sequence is CASSFSRDATQYF. CDR3 sequence (DNA): TGTGCCAGCAGCTTTTCCAGGGATGCCACGCAGTATTTT. The chain joins TRBV7-9 to TRBJ2-3; weak D call: TRBD1 (5 bases). The CDR3 contains 13 residues. Trimming took off 3 bases at V and 9 bases at J, with 13 bases between the two ends. Germline V gene lookup returns CDR1 SEHNR and CDR2 FQNEAQ (reference sequence).

This clone has a single count. The CDR3 nucleotides are TGTGCCAGCACCGAACAGGGGCTGAACACTGAAGCTTTCTTT. Protein sequence: CASTEQGLNTEAFF. The V call is TRBV2, the J call TRBJ1-1; TRBD1 matches 7 bases. CDR3 length: 14 residues. Germline lookup yields CDR1 SNHLY and CDR2 FYNNEI. After removal of 7 bases from V and 0 bases from J, the junction contained 5 bases not matched to a gene. The variable domain in full, with the rest retrieved from reference TRBV2 and TRBJ1-1, is EPEVTQTPSHQVTQMGQEVILRCVPISNHLYFYWYRQILGQKVEFLVSFYNNEISEKSEIFDDQFSVERPDGSNFTLKIRSTKLEDSAMYFCASTEQGLNTEAFFGQGTRLTVV.

The chain couples TRBV5-1 to TRBJ2-3, with D maybe TRBD2 (5 bases). Germline CDR1 and CDR2: SGHRS and YFSETQ. Trimming removed 3 bases from V and 1 base from J, with 24 bases in between. The CDR3 spans 19 residues. CDR3 coding DNA: TGCGCCAGCAGCTCGTCCCCGTCGCCACCCCGGGGAGGCACAGATACGCAGTATTTT. As protein: CASSSSPSPPRGGTDTQYF.

The chain couples TRBV5-4 to TRBJ2-2; D is uncertain. CDR1 is SGHNT, CDR2 YYREEE, per germline (reference sequence). V was pared by 0 bases and J by 1 base, with 4 bases between. There are 14 residues in the CDR3. CDR3 sequence reads: CASSLDMNTGELFF. The CDR3 bases are TGTGCCAGCAGCTTGGACATGAACACCGGGGAGCTGTTTTTT.

The chain's CDR3 is CASSLGLAGLIGELFF. As DNA, the CDR3 is TGTGCCAGCAGCTTAGGACTAGCGGGATTGATCGGGGAGCTGTTTTTT. V and J are TRBV11-3 and TRBJ2-2; 11 bases agree with TRBD2. Germline V gene sequence: CDR1 SGHNT, CDR2 YENEEA. The V segment lost 1 base and the J segment 7 bases; nucleotides outside the gene matches: 5. The CDR3 loop spans 16 amino acids.

The chain is built from TRBV5-1 and TRBJ1-1; 9 nucleotides agree with TRBD1. The germline CDR1 and CDR2 sequences are SGHRS and YFSETQ. The CDR3 has 13 amino acids. The trim removed 2 bases at V and 5 bases at J, leaving 1 base unmatched. The CDR3 region is CASSFGTGTEAFF. Written as DNA, the CDR3 is TGCGCCAGCAGCTTTGGGACAGGGACTGAAGCTTTCTTT.

The table lists this clone with a count of one. The rearrangement joins TRBV27 to TRBJ2-3; no definite D call. This CDR3 spans 14 amino acids. CDR1 and CDR2 (germline): MNHEY, SMNVEV (reference sequence). The V end lost 7 bases, the J end lost 3 bases, and 14 bases lay between the germline ends. The CDR3 protein is CASTPTSRTDTQYF. Here the CDR3 DNA reads TGTGCCAGCACTCCCACATCGAGGACAGATACGCAGTATTTT.

This clone is medium-sized in the sample. The chain recombines TRBV6-4 with TRBJ2-7; D remains ambiguous. V was cut by 2 bases and J by 1 base, with 9 bases left in between. Germline-derived CDR1 and CDR2 are MRHNA and SNTAGT. The CDR3 spans 14 residues. CDR3 coding DNA: TGTGCCAGCAGTGACCCACTTAGATCCTACGAGCAGTACTTC. It yields the protein CASSDPLRSYEQYF.

The gene calls are TRBV10-3 and TRBJ2-1; 11 bases are a match to TRBD2. Germline V gene lookup returns CDR1 ENHRY and CDR2 SYGVKD. V lost 6 bases, J lost 8 bases, and 9 bases stayed unmatched. CDR3 length: 15 amino acids. The DNA for the CDR3 is TGTGCCATCAGAGTAGCGGGGGGGCTAAGTGATGAGCAGTTCTTC. Protein product: CAIRVAGGLSDEQFF.

The chain is built from TRBV9 and TRBJ2-3; the match to TRBD2 covers 8 bases. The CDR3 consists of 16 residues. V trimming: 4 bases; J trimming: 4 bases; junction bases outside the gene matches: 11. CDR1 is SGDLS and CDR2 is YYNGEE in the germline V gene. This CDR3 reads CASSPRVAGTSDTQYF. CDR3 nucleotide sequence: TGTGCCAGCAGCCCCCGGGTAGCGGGGACCTCAGATACGCAGTATTTT.

The V and J genes are TRBV15 and TRBJ2-5, with 7 positions matching TRBD1. With V trimmed by 8 bases and J by 5 bases, 8 bases remained unmatched. The length of the CDR3 is 13 residues. The V gene's germline CDR1 is LNHNV and CDR2 YYDKDF (reference sequence). DNA for the CDR3: TGTGCCACCGGACAGGACTCGCGGGAGACCCAGTACTTC. Residues: CATGQDSRETQYF.

This clone was picked up one time. The chain combines TRBV24-1 with TRBJ2-7; 9 nucleotides agree with TRBD2. Germline loops: CDR1 KGHDR, CDR2 SFDVKD. V shed 4 bases and J 1 base; nucleotides not matched to a gene: 10. This CDR3 region has 17 residues. The CDR3 region has the DNA TGTGCCACCAGTGAGGTGATAGCGGGAGTTAGGTCCTACGAGCAGTACGTC. Encoded protein: CATSEVIAGVRSYEQYV.